These 22 T cell receptor beta chains were all obtained from the same sample, sequenced in a study of tumor and adjacent non-tumor tissue in lung cancer. RNA was extracted from bulk tissue without any cell sorting. TCRbeta libraries were built with three rounds of nested PCR, modified from ARM-PCR. One entry per CDR3 protein, called by TCRdb with MiXCR from the multiplex PCR reads. The table shows 68,000 or so distinct CDR3 sequences, with 55% to 70% occurring only once. Sequenced material: lung tumor tissue. The receptors here all came from a man aged 50 or older with non-small cell lung cancer.

This clonotype was counted a single time. One base away lies a much larger clone, so this may be a sequencing read error. This rearrangement joins TRBV28 to TRBJ2-2, with a tentative D call TRBD2 (5 bases). This CDR3 has 13 residues. Deletions cut 1 base from V and 6 bases from J, with 6 bases between. Germline V lookup: CDR1 MDHEN, CDR2 SYDVKM. CDR3 region: CASSLSEAGELFF. In DNA form, the CDR3 reads TGTGCCAGCAGTTTATCGGAGGCCGGGGAGCTGTTTTTT.

This clonotype is a singleton in its sample. The rearrangement links TRBV20-1 to TRBJ2-3, with 12 bases matching TRBD1. Germline V gene sequence: CDR1 DFQATT, CDR2 SNEGSKA (reference sequence). This CDR3 has 16 amino acids. Trimming removed 3 bases from V and 3 bases from J; junction bases left unmatched: 7. The CDR3 loop reads CSASPRDRGRTDTQYF. The CDR3 DNA reads as TGCAGTGCTAGTCCCCGGGACAGGGGGCGTACAGATACGCAGTATTTT.

As concerns this clonotype: This CDR3 is missing its conserved last phenylalanine or tryptophan, likely due to a read error. V usage is TRBV7-8 and J usage is TRBJ2-3, with D tentatively TRBD1 or TRBD2 (5 bases each). This CDR3 region has 17 residues. Germline CDR1 SGHVS, CDR2 FQNEAQ. V shed 3 bases and J shed 0 bases, with 16 bases lying between them. The CDR3 sequence is CASSFRDGTLSTDTQYL. The CDR3 region has the DNA TGTGCCAGCAGCTTTAGGGACGGGACCTTAAGCACAGATACGCAGTATTTA.

The rearrangement uses TRBV7-9 and TRBJ2-1, with D unresolved. The V end was cut by 11 bases, the J end by 5 bases, with 7 bases between. The CDR3 is 10 amino acids. CDR1 and CDR2 (germline): SEHNR, FQNEAQ (reference sequence). The CDR3 sequence is CASGHNEQFF. CDR3 sequence (DNA): TGTGCCTCGGGCCACAATGAGCAGTTCTTC. The variable domain in full, completed from reference TRBV7-9 and TRBJ2-1, reads DTGVSQNPRHKITKRGQNVTFRCDPISEHNRLYWYRQTLGQGPEFLTYFQNEAQLEKSRLLSDRFSAERPKGSFSTLEIQRTEQGDSAMYLCASGHNEQFFGPGTRLTVL.

This clonotype was counted between two and nine times. A much larger clone differs from this one at a single base, so this may be a read error. The gene calls are TRBV30 and TRBJ2-1, with 10 bases fitting TRBD1. This CDR3 comprises 14 residues. Per the germline V gene, CDR1 is GTSNPN and CDR2 is SVGIG (reference sequence). CDR3 sequence reads: CVWRWGQGKGKQFF. The CDR3 nucleotides are TGTGTCTGGAGATGGGGACAGGGGAAGGGGAAGCAGTTCTTC. Looking up the rest from reference TRBV30 and TRBJ2-1 gives the full variable domain: SQTIHQWPATLVQPVGSPLSLECTVEGTSNPNLYWYRQAAGRGLQLLFYSVGIGQISSEVPQNLSASRPQDRQFILSSKKLLLSDSGFYLCVWRWGQGKGKQFFGPGTRLTVL.

Concerning this clonotype: One junction end disagrees with the germline gene, perhaps due to a read error. This sequence joins TRBV11-2 and TRBJ2-5; D may be TRBD1 or TRBD2 (5 bases each). Germline V lookup: CDR1 SGHAT, CDR2 FQNNGV. CDR3 length equals 12 residues. The CDR3 nucleotides are TGCGCCAGCAGGGAGAATCAAAAGACCCGGTACTTC. Amino acid sequence: CASRENQKTRYF. Using reference TRBV11-2 and TRBJ2-5 for the parts outside the CDR3, the full variable domain is EAGVAQSPRYKIIEKRQSVAFWCNPISGHATLYWYQQILGQGPKLLIQFQNNGVVDDSQLPKDRFSAERLKGVDSTLKIQPAKLEDSAVYLCASRENQKTRYFGPGTRLLVL.

A note on this clonotype: The junction does not match germline at one end; this may be a read error. The V call is TRBV11-2, the J call TRBJ2-3, with 7 positions matching TRBD2. CDR1 and CDR2 (germline): SGHAT, FQNNGV. The CDR3 contains 18 residues. CDR3 nucleotides: TGTGCCAGCAGATTAGTATCTGGTAGCGGGTCTAGCGCAGATACGCAGTATTTT. As protein: CASRLVSGSGSSADTQYF.

Concerning this clonotype: A single base separates this from a much larger clone, so it may be a read error. J is TRBJ2-1 and V is TRBV6-2 or TRBV6-3; weak D call: TRBD2 (5 bases). With 4 bases removed from V and 9 bases from J, the gap between germline ends came to 22 bases. From germline, CDR1 is MNHEY and CDR2 SVGEGT. The CDR3 contains 16 residues. This CDR3 reads CASSSGGSVRFSEQFF. The CDR3 nucleotides read TGTGCCAGCAGTTCCGGTGGTAGCGTGAGGTTTAGTGAGCAGTTCTTC.

The chain joins TRBV28 to TRBJ2-7; TRBD1 aligns across 8 bases. The length of the CDR3 is 13 residues. Trimming removed 6 bases from V and 5 bases from J; junction bases left unmatched: 6. In germline, CDR1 is MDHEN, CDR2 SYDVKM. CDR3 region: CASSQGAGNEQYF. The CDR3 nucleotides are TGTGCCAGCAGCCAGGGGGCGGGAAACGAGCAGTACTTC.

This clonotype has more than one count but fewer than ten. One junction end does not reproduce the germline sequence, and a read error may be involved. The rearrangement joins TRBV28 to TRBJ2-7; D may be TRBD2 (5 bases). Germline values: CDR1 MDHEN, CDR2 SYDVKM. The CDR3 length is 12 residues. The CDR3 region is CASAAVGHEQYF. As DNA, the CDR3 is TGTGCTAGCGCCGCGGTGGGTCACGAGCAGTACTTT. The full variable domain, in which reference TRBV28 and TRBJ2-7 provide the parts outside the CDR3, is DVKVTQSSRYLVKRTGEKVFLECVQDMDHENMFWYRQDPGLGLRLIYFSYDVKMKEKGDIPEGYSVSREKKERFSLILESASTNQTSMYLCASAAVGHEQYFGPGTRLTVT.

This clonotype was observed at least ten times. This chain joins TRBV13 and TRBJ2-3; no definite D call. CDR1 is PRHDT, CDR2 FYEKMQ, per germline (reference sequence). The CDR3 has 14 amino acids. V was trimmed by 5 bases and J by 2 bases, leaving 11 bases between them. The CDR3: CASSLSGPTDTQYF. The CDR3 DNA reads as TGTGCCAGCAGCCTATCAGGACCCACAGATACGCAGTATTTT.

This clonotype was found once. At one end, the junction sequence differs from germline, possibly due to a read error. The V call is TRBV12-3 or TRBV12-4, the J call TRBJ1-5; D unresolved. CDR3 length: 14 residues. The CDR3 loop is CASSVGAKGQSQHF. The CDR3 coding sequence is TGTGCCAGCAGCGTTGGTGCCAAGGGTCAGTCCCAGCATTTT.

Concerning this clonotype: At one boundary the junction diverges from the germline segment, which might be a read error. The chain links TRBV11-2 to TRBJ2-2; D tentatively fits TRBD1 or TRBD2 (5 bases each). Germline CDR1 is SGHAT and CDR2 is FQNNGV. The CDR3 totals 17 residues. The CDR3 coding sequence is TGTGGCAGCAGCTCGAGCGGTGGGACCTTCTTAGCCGGGGAGCTGTTTTTT. Translated, it gives CGSSSSGGTFLAGELFF. Full variable domain (missing parts from reference TRBV11-2 and TRBJ2-2): EAGVAQSPRYKIIEKRQSVAFWCNPISGHATLYWYQQILGQGPKLLIQFQNNGVVDDSQLPKDRFSAERLKGVDSTLKIQPAKLEDSAVYLCGSSSSGGTFLAGELFFGEGSRLTVL.

The chain couples TRBV6-1 to TRBJ2-7; possible D gene TRBD2, 7 bases. Germline assignment: CDR1 MNHNS and CDR2 SASEGT. Deletions cut 7 bases from V and 5 bases from J, with 21 bases between. This CDR3 is 15 amino acids long. The CDR3 sequence is CASTTSAQGRDEQYF. In nucleotides, the CDR3 is TGTGCCAGCACTACTAGCGCACAGGGTAGAGACGAGCAGTACTTC.

To note about this clonotype: No conserved phenylalanine or tryptophan ends this CDR3, so it is likely a read error. This chain links TRBV6-1 with TRBJ2-7; the D gene is possibly TRBD2 (5 bases). The V gene's germline CDR1 is MNHNS and CDR2 SASEGT. Trimming shortened V by 1 base and J by 3 bases, and 13 bases separated the two germline ends. This CDR3 region has 15 residues. The CDR3 region is CASSEGVSEGYEQYL. CDR3 coding DNA: TGTGCCAGCAGTGAAGGCGTGTCTGAGGGCTACGAGCAGTACTTA.

This clonotype was seen at least ten times. The J gene is TRBJ1-4, the V gene TRBV20-1, with D perhaps TRBD1 (5 bases). Deletions cut 5 bases from V and 7 bases from J, with 14 bases between. This CDR3 spans 13 amino acids. Germline CDR1 and CDR2: DFQATT and SNEGSKA (reference sequence). The CDR3 DNA follows: TGCAGTGCTGGGGAGGGGCTGGGTGAAAAACTGTTTTTT. Amino acids: CSAGEGLGEKLFF.

Of note for this clonotype: The junction departs from the called germline gene at one end, perhaps through a read error. This chain connects TRBV30 to TRBJ2-7; 8 nucleotides agree with TRBD1. The CDR3 runs 13 residues. Looked up from germline, CDR1 is GTSNPN and CDR2 is SVGIG (reference sequence). The CDR3 protein is CALSVPGGNKQYF. The CDR3 nucleotides read TGTGCCTTGAGTGTACCAGGGGGCAACAAGCAGTACTTC.

Comments on this clonotype: This may be a read error: a much more frequent sequence differs by one nucleotide. The gene calls are TRBV7-8 and TRBJ1-6, with a tentative D call TRBD1 (6 bases). CDR3 length: 15 amino acids. Germline V gene sequence: CDR1 SGHVS, CDR2 FQNEAQ. With 3 bases removed from V and 6 bases from J, the gap between germline ends came to 12 bases. CDR3 loop: CASSFGLGANSPLHF. In DNA form, the CDR3 reads TGTGCCAGCAGCTTCGGCCTGGGGGCTAATTCACCCCTCCACTTT. The complete variable domain, with remaining parts taken from reference TRBV7-8 and TRBJ1-6, reads GAGVSQSPRYKVAKRGQDVALRCDPISGHVSLFWYQQALGQGPEFLTYFQNEAQLDKSGLPSDRFFAERPEGSVSTLKIQRTQQEDSAVYLCASSFGLGANSPLHFGNGTRLTVT.

Concerning this clonotype: Germline and junction disagree at one end, which may indicate a read error. This chain joins TRBV28 and TRBJ1-6; 8 nucleotides line up with TRBD1. This CDR3 spans 15 amino acids. CDR1 MDHEN and CDR2 SYDVKM come from the germline V gene. CDR3 residues: CASSQLDRDNSPLLF. Written as DNA, the CDR3 is TGTGCCAGCAGCCAGTTGGACAGGGATAATTCACCTCTCCTCTTT. The entire variable domain, with the rest obtained from reference TRBV28 and TRBJ1-6, is as follows: DVKVTQSSRYLVKRTGEKVFLECVQDMDHENMFWYRQDPGLGLRLIYFSYDVKMKEKGDIPEGYSVSREKKERFSLILESASTNQTSMYLCASSQLDRDNSPLLFGNGTRLTVT.

This chain connects TRBV13 to TRBJ2-7; possibly TRBD1 for D (6 bases). With 1 base removed from V and 5 bases from J, the gap between germline ends came to 18 bases. This CDR3 spans 16 amino acids. Germline CDR1 reads PRHDT; CDR2 reads FYEKMQ (reference sequence). The CDR3 DNA follows: TGTGCCAGCAGCTTAGCCGGACAGTCCATGTCGGACGAGCAGTACTTC. Its translation is CASSLAGQSMSDEQYF. The whole variable domain, filled in from reference TRBV13 and TRBJ2-7, reads AAGVIQSPRHLIKEKRETATLKCYPIPRHDTVYWYQQGPGQDPQFLISFYEKMQSDKGSIPDRFSAQQFSDYHSELNMSSLELGDSALYFCASSLAGQSMSDEQYFGPGTRLTVT.

With regard to this clonotype: It is likely a read error, because the conserved phenylalanine at the end of the CDR3 is missing. The DNA is omitted, as the CDR3 cannot be located on it reliably, and the CDR3 follows TCRdb's listing. CDR3 sequence: CSTRYMNTEAFY. This sequence joins TRBV29-1 and TRBJ1-1. The germline V gene encodes CDR1 SQVTM and CDR2 ANQGSEA. The CDR3 has 12 residues if both end residues are counted.

A remark on this clonotype: This could be a read error, since a much larger clone is one nucleotide away. The chain links TRBV7-9 to TRBJ1-2; tentatively, D is TRBD1 (5 bases). This CDR3 is 14 amino acids long. Germline-derived CDR1 and CDR2 are SEHNR and FQNEAQ (reference sequence). The CDR3: CDSTLGAANYGYTF. The CDR3 DNA is TGTGACAGCACCCTTGGGGCGGCTAACTATGGCTACACCTTC.